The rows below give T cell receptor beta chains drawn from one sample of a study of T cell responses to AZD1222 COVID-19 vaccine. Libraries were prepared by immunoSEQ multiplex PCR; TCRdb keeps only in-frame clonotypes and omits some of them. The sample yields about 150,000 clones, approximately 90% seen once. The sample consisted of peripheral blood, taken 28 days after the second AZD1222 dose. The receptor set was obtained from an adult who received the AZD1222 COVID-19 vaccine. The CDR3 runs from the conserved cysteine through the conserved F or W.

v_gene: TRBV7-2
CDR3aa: CASSLGGGSSYEQYF

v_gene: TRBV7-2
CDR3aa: CASSSMSGKVYNEQFF

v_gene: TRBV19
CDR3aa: CASSIVGGSYEQYF

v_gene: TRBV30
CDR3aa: CAWSFRSLAEQFF

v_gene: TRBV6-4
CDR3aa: CASISLAGVYEQYF

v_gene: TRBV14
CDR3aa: CASSREKGFSGNTIYF

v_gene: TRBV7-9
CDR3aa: CASSPMVGEKLFF

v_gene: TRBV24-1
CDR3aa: CATSDPDTEAFF

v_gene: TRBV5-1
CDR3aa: CASSLEGGTNTGELFF

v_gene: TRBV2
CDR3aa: CASRTGSAYGYTF

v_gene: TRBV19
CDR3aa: CASASLNEQFF

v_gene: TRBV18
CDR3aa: CASSLHNSGNTIYF

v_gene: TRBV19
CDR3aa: CASRRGYFNTEAFF

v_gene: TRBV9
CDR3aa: CASSSLLGGANTGELFF

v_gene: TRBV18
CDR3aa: CASSTGIIEAFF

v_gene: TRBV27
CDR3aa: CASSFYAGYGYTF

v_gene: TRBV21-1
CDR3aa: CASSKEVTGTGILHEQYF

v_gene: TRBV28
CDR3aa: CASTYTYNEQFF

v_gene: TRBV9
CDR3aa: CASSHRPSSGGAYNEQFF

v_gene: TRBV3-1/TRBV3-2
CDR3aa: CASSQEVGQGLFYSNQPQHF

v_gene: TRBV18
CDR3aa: CASSPMVSNEKLFF

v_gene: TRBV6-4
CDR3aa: CASSDSAAGGYNEQFF

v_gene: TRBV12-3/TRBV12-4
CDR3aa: CASSPDSAYGYTF

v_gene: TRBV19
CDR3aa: CASSIRADQPQHF

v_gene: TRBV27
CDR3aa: CASSPNLEVYGYTF

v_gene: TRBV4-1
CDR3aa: CASSQGSDYTEAFF

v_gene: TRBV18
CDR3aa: CASSPGQGQETQYF

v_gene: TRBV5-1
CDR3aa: CASSFKAGLAGGIQDTQYF

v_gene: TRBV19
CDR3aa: CASRDMGTYSNQPQHF

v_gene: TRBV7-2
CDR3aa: CASSLARTGDQPQHF

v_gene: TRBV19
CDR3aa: CASSINFGSRRDEQYF

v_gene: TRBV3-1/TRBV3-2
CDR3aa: CASSPRGSNQPQHF

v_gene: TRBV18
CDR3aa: CASSPASGGMSYEQYF